This record looks at one TCR beta chain sequence and its context. The sample comes from a study of shared clonotypes between healthy human individuals. For the study at large: The donor group consisted of two women and a few men, aged 18 to 49.

Once extracted for a subset, genomic DNA was divided evenly among several immunoSEQ plates. TCRdb's table, derived via immunoSEQ multiplex PCR, lists solely in-frame clones and lacks some. The data hold some 490,000 clones, with around 85% observed a single time. J lost 3 bases, V lost 5 bases, and 1 base had no gene match. CDR3 size: 13 residues. Germline-derived CDR1 and CDR2 are WSHSY and SAAADI. Donors, healthy HIV-negative adults, lacked recent acute infections or vaccinations. The sequenced material came from PBMCs. This chain links TRBV10-2 with TRBJ2-7; 10 positions match TRBD2. The clonotype originates from a woman between 40 and 55 years old in good health. Some clones in this sample may be carry-over from other donors' samples. The CDR3 DNA reads as TGCGCCAGCAGTCTAGCGGGAGACTACGAGCAGTACTTC. This encodes CASSLAGDYEQYF.